These 20 T cell receptor beta chains came from one sample sequenced in a study of T-cell reconstitution after alpha-beta-depleted transplantation in children. A TCRbeta library incorporating unique molecular identifiers was prepared. One entry per CDR3 protein results from TCRdb running MiXCR on the PCR reads. The table lists about 230,000 distinct CDR3 sequences, about 9.6% of them singletons. The sample in question was PBMCs from the stem cell graft donor, obtained from the stem cell graft. The receptors were sampled from a human donor who donated a stem cell graft to a child with SCID.

This clonotype appeared many times. The chain employs TRBV18 and TRBJ1-6; D is uncertain. V was clipped by 6 bases and J by 8 bases, with 11 bases between them. This CDR3 spans 13 amino acids. Germline loops: CDR1 KGHSH, CDR2 LQKENI. The CDR3 here is CASSPRGDSPLHF. The CDR3 DNA reads TGTGCCAGCTCCCCTCGTGGTGATTCACCCCTCCACTTT. The entire variable domain, with the rest obtained from reference TRBV18 and TRBJ1-6, is as follows: NAGVMQNPRHLVRRRGQEARLRCSPMKGHSHVYWYRQLPEEGLKFMVYLQKENIIDESGMPKERFSAEFPKEGPSILRIQQVVRGDSAAYFCASSPRGDSPLHFGNGTRLTVT.

This clonotype was observed many times. This sequence joins TRBV3-1 and TRBJ2-1; D unresolved. Per germline, CDR1 LGHDT and CDR2 YNNKEL (reference sequence). The ends were cut back, 1 base at V and 11 bases at J, with 9 bases in the middle. CDR3 length equals 12 residues. CDR3 coding DNA: TGTGCCAGCAGCCAAGTGCATGGCAAGCAGTTCTTC. Amino acid sequence: CASSQVHGKQFF.

This clonotype was recorded many times. The chain recombines TRBV4-2 with TRBJ1-2; no clear D. This CDR3 has 16 residues. Germline V lookup: CDR1 LGHNA, CDR2 YNFKEQ. V lost 11 bases, J lost 5 bases, and 27 bases lay in between. As DNA, the CDR3 is TGTGCCGCGAGCGGCCGCGTGGGAGATTCGAAGTATGGCTACACCTTC. This gives the protein CAASGRVGDSKYGYTF.

This clonotype was counted at least ten times. The chain employs TRBV20-1 and TRBJ2-5; TRBD2 matches 14 bases. The CDR3 spans 15 residues. Germline V CDR1 and CDR2: DFQATT, SNEGSKA (reference sequence). Trimming removed 6 bases from V and 5 bases from J; junction bases left unmatched: 8. CDR3 sequence: CSAPGLAGALETQYF. CDR3 coding DNA: TGCAGTGCCCCGGGACTAGCGGGGGCCTTGGAGACCCAGTACTTC.

This clonotype was seen more than once but under ten times. The CDR3 loop is CSAISRGEGNSNQPQHF. For the CDR3, the DNA is TGCAGTGCTATATCCAGGGGCGAGGGTAATAGCAATCAGCCCCAGCATTTT. V usage is TRBV20-1 and J usage is TRBJ1-5, with D maybe TRBD1 (6 bases). The germline CDR1 and CDR2 sequences are DFQATT and SNEGSKA (reference sequence). The length of the CDR3 is 17 residues. V was shortened by 4 bases and J by 0 bases, with 19 bases between the two germline ends.

This clonotype was detected many times. The rearrangement joins TRBV6-2 or TRBV6-3 to TRBJ1-3; weak D call: TRBD1 (5 bases). Trimming took off 5 bases at V and 0 bases at J, with 26 bases between the two ends. The CDR3 is made up of 20 amino acids. Germline assignment: CDR1 MNHEY and CDR2 SVGEGT. CDR3 sequence: CASSRVAQGPHHFSGNTIYF. The CDR3, as DNA: TGTGCCAGCAGTCGTGTCGCCCAGGGCCCTCACCACTTCTCTGGAAACACCATATATTTT.

At least ten counts were recorded for this clonotype. V usage is TRBV11-2 and J usage is TRBJ2-3; 8 nucleotides agree with TRBD2. The ends lost 3 bases at V and 1 base at J; junction bases unmatched: 3. Germline V gene lookup returns CDR1 SGHAT and CDR2 FQNNGV. The CDR3 is made up of 15 amino acids. CDR3: CASSFGRGGTDTQYF. The CDR3 DNA sequence: TGTGCCAGCAGCTTCGGGCGGGGGGGCACAGATACGCAGTATTTT.

The CDR3, as DNA: TGCAGTGCTCATCTAGTTAACCAAGAGACCCAGTACTTC. This gives the protein CSAHLVNQETQYF. The V call is TRBV20-1, the J call TRBJ2-5; D remains unclear. The ends were cut back, 5 bases at V and 0 bases at J, with 10 bases in the middle. Germline values: CDR1 DFQATT, CDR2 SNEGSKA (reference sequence). CDR3 length: 13 residues.

This clonotype appeared many times. The CDR3 DNA reads as TGCAGTGCTAGAGTCCCCTCGGGCAGGGCGTTCTTTGAGACCCAGTACTTC. Translating it yields CSARVPSGRAFFETQYF. The chain carries TRBV20-1 and TRBJ2-5; D is perhaps TRBD1 (5 bases). Trimming removed 1 base from V and 5 bases from J, with 23 bases in between. The CDR3 runs to 17 residues. CDR1 and CDR2 (germline): DFQATT, SNEGSKA (reference sequence).

In its sample, this clonotype was seen many times. This chain links TRBV20-1 with TRBJ1-5; tentatively, D is TRBD1 (5 bases). CDR3 size: 12 residues. Trimming removed 1 base from V and 7 bases from J, with 8 bases in between. Germline-derived CDR1 and CDR2 are DFQATT and SNEGSKA (reference sequence). CDR3 amino acids: CSARGEGQPQHF. The CDR3 DNA follows: TGCAGTGCTAGAGGGGAGGGGCAGCCCCAGCATTTT.

This clonotype showed up many times. The genes are TRBV5-1 and TRBJ2-3; D call uncertain. This CDR3 contains 13 residues. CDR1 and CDR2 (germline): SGHRS, YFSETQ. Deletions cut 1 base from V and 6 bases from J, with 9 bases between. CDR3 sequence reads: CASSLMAMDTQYF. In DNA, the CDR3 is TGCGCCAGCAGCTTGATGGCGATGGATACGCAGTATTTT.

This clonotype was detected many times. The J gene is TRBJ1-5, the V gene TRBV12-3 or TRBV12-4; 7 bases line up with TRBD1. The CDR3 extends over 14 amino acids. The trim removed 6 bases at V and 12 bases at J, leaving 14 bases unmatched. This CDR3 reads CASSLALNQGDQHF. In nucleotides, the CDR3 is TGTGCCAGCAGCCTAGCTTTAAACCAGGGGGACCAGCATTTT.

This clonotype was recorded at least ten times. The chain links TRBV20-1 to TRBJ2-4; 15 bases align to TRBD2. Germline loops: CDR1 DFQATT, CDR2 SNEGSKA (reference sequence). The CDR3 spans 15 residues. The ends lost 5 bases at V and 8 bases at J; junction bases unmatched: 7. CDR3 nucleotide sequence: TGCAGTGCTCTCCGGACTAGCGGGGGGGCAGACATTCAGTACTTC. It yields the protein CSALRTSGGADIQYF.

This clonotype came up a few times. V gene TRBV7-9 combines with J gene TRBJ2-7; 7 bases are shared with TRBD1. The V gene end was trimmed by 5 bases and the J gene end by 0 bases; junction bases not matched to a gene: 7. The CDR3 consists of 15 residues. CDR1 SEHNR and CDR2 FQNEAQ come from the germline V gene (reference sequence). CDR3: CASSNYRGSSYEQYF. The CDR3 coding sequence is TGTGCCAGCAGCAACTACAGGGGATCCTCCTACGAGCAGTACTTC.

This clonotype has a count of ten or more. V usage is TRBV10-3 and J usage is TRBJ2-3; D gene unclear. This CDR3 has 16 amino acids. Germline V gene data show CDR1 as ENHRY and CDR2 as SYGVKD. V lost 0 bases and J 2 bases, leaving 12 bases between the germline ends. The CDR3 DNA reads TGTGCCATCAGTGAGTCCCAGCGCCGGGTCACAGATACGCAGTATTTT. It encodes CAISESQRRVTDTQYF.

This clonotype was counted at least ten times. In nucleotides, the CDR3 is TGCGCCAGCAGCTTGGTAGGGGTCGCCGGATCTGGAAACACCATATATTTT. This encodes CASSLVGVAGSGNTIYF. J is TRBJ1-3 and V is TRBV5-1; weak D call: TRBD1 (5 bases). CDR3 length equals 17 residues. Germline CDR1 is SGHRS and CDR2 is YFSETQ. V gave up 0 bases and J gave up 1 base, with 14 bases separating them.

This clonotype showed up many times. The chain employs TRBV28 and TRBJ2-4; TRBD2 agrees at 13 bases. With V trimmed by 5 bases and J by 0 bases, 7 bases remained unmatched. CDR1 and CDR2 (germline): MDHEN, SYDVKM. This CDR3 spans 18 amino acids. The CDR3 DNA sequence: TGTGCCAGCAGTGGAGGACTAGCGGGGGATCTAGCCAAAAACATTCAGTACTTC. It yields the protein CASSGGLAGDLAKNIQYF.

The chain carries TRBV4-1 and TRBJ1-1; D gene unclear. The germline V gene has CDR1 MGHRA and CDR2 YSYEKL. The CDR3 has 12 amino acids. Deletions cut 0 bases from V and 10 bases from J, with 9 bases between. For the CDR3, the DNA is TGCGCCAGCAGCCAAGACCGTCGGCGAGCTTTCTTT. This codes for CASSQDRRRAFF.

This clonotype showed up many times. The J gene is TRBJ2-6, the V gene TRBV5-1; no reliable D call. Trimming took 3 bases from V and 0 from J, leaving 16 bases between them. The CDR3 has 18 residues. CDR1 is SGHRS, CDR2 YFSETQ, per germline. The CDR3 sequence is CASSSTIDLFSGANVLTF. The CDR3 DNA is TGCGCCAGCAGCTCGACAATTGACTTATTCTCTGGGGCCAACGTCCTGACTTTC.

The table lists this clonotype with many counts. The chain recombines TRBV5-1 with TRBJ1-1, with 9 nucleotides matching TRBD1. Germline V gene data show CDR1 as SGHRS and CDR2 as YFSETQ. V gave up 7 bases and J gave up 5 bases; unmatched junction bases: 9. The CDR3 extends over 14 amino acids. The CDR3 sequence: CASFSGTGRTEAFF. The CDR3, as DNA: TGCGCCAGCTTCTCGGGGACAGGGAGGACTGAAGCTTTCTTT.